This T cell receptor (beta chain) stems from a study of OX40 agonist ivuxolimab in advanced cancers. Study context: Patients were dosed with the agonistic anti-OX40 (CD134) antibody ivuxolimab. The study enrolled dose-escalation patients with hepatocellular carcinoma, melanoma, renal cell or head and neck cancer. Study-wide results and limits: By week 6 at 0.1 to 3.0 mg/kg, blood CD4+ and CD8+ T cells had expanded clonally.

Profiling relied on immunoSEQ multiplex PCR, and the TCRdb table lists in-frame clones only, not all of them. The sample shows just under 65,000 clones, approximately 84% of them seen only once. In regard to this clone: The antigen remains unidentified.

CDR3 size: 12 residues. Germline CDR1 MDHEN, CDR2 SYDVKM. The V and J ends lost 8 bases and 10 bases, in that order; junction bases with no gene match: 6. This sequence originates from an adult with an advanced solid tumor such as melanoma, head and neck, liver or kidney cancer. Source: CD4+ or CD8+ T cells sorted from blood, taken in a trial of the OX40 agonist ivuxolimab. The chain carries TRBV28 and TRBJ1-5; 9 bases map to TRBD1. The CDR3: CASLGDREPQHF. Here the CDR3 DNA reads TGTGCCAGCCTGGGGGACAGGGAACCCCAGCATTTT.